Shown below are 25 T cell receptor beta chains from a single sample sequenced in a study of shared T cell receptors in the human thymus (dated by TCRdb to the early 2020s). The library came from the immunoSEQ multiplex PCR assay. This is the immuneACCESS table as TCRdb keeps it, with only in-frame sequences that have V and J called. A part of the clones is gone; compared with another copy, unresolved V genes explain less than half, and the rest is unexplained. A total of over 650,000 clones appear in this sample, about 89% of them only once. The ten largest clonotypes hold under 0.01% of the sample. Another study also made use of these data, one on human thymus T cells.

The source material was thymocytes. The origin of the receptors is a boy under two years old with a congenital heart defect. Donor details come from another sample of the same person, matched by shared clones.

V and J are TRBV9 and TRBJ1-2; D perhaps matches TRBD1 (5 bases). The CDR3 runs to 14 residues. V was pared by 2 bases and J by 3 bases, with 11 bases between. CDR1 is SGDLS and CDR2 is YYNGEE in the germline V gene. The CDR3 DNA sequence: TGTGCCAGCAGCGTGCGGGGAGGGGACTATGGCTACACCTTC. As protein: CASSVRGGDYGYTF.

This rearrangement joins TRBV7-2 to TRBJ1-5; TRBD1 might be the D (5 bases). The germline V gene has CDR1 SGHTA and CDR2 FQGNSA. The CDR3 is 16 residues long. V lost 0 bases to trimming and J lost 1 base, with 10 bases between them. CDR3 in amino acids: CASSLAERGSNQPQHF. CDR3 nucleotides: TGTGCCAGCAGCTTAGCCGAGCGGGGGAGCAATCAGCCCCAGCATTTT.

The chain recombines TRBV27 with TRBJ2-1, with 8 positions matching TRBD2. Per germline, CDR1 MNHEY and CDR2 SMNVEV (reference sequence). V gave up 3 bases and J gave up 12 bases; unmatched junction bases: 7. This CDR3 has 13 residues. CDR3 loop: CASSLSPTSGQFF. CDR3 DNA sequence: TGTGCCAGCAGTTTGTCTCCAACTAGCGGGCAGTTCTTC.

The rearrangement joins TRBV5-1 to TRBJ2-7; 10 bases line up with TRBD1. The J segment lost 5 bases and the V segment lost 0 bases, leaving 8 bases of the junction unmatched. CDR3 size: 16 residues. Germline CDR1 and CDR2: SGHRS and YFSETQ. CDR3 nucleotides: TGCGCCAGCAGCTTGGGCGTTGGGGACAGGGGTGACGAGCAGTACTTC. It encodes CASSLGVGDRGDEQYF.

The chain recombines TRBV5-1 with TRBJ1-4, with 7 bases matching TRBD1. V was clipped by 2 bases and J by 3 bases; unmatched bases: 4. The CDR3 has 15 amino acids. CDR1 is SGHRS, CDR2 YFSETQ, per germline. DNA for the CDR3: TGCGCCAGCAGCTTCCGGACAGGTCCTAATGAAAAACTGTTTTTT. Its protein is CASSFRTGPNEKLFF.

The chain couples TRBV18 to TRBJ2-3, with D possibly matching TRBD1 (6 bases). The CDR3 covers 17 residues. In germline, CDR1 is KGHSH, CDR2 LQKENI. The ends were cut back, 3 bases at V and 1 base at J, with 17 bases in the middle. The CDR3 region is CASSPYRETICTDTQYF. In DNA form, the CDR3 reads TGTGCCAGCTCACCGTACAGGGAAACGATATGCACAGATACGCAGTATTTT.

The chain recombines TRBV7-2 with TRBJ2-2; TRBD2 matches at 9 bases. Germline V gene sequence: CDR1 SGHTA, CDR2 FQGNSA. The CDR3 extends over 15 amino acids. V shed 4 bases, J shed 5 bases, and the junction held 5 bases outside the gene matches. CDR3 DNA: TGTGCCAGCAGCTCCCCTAGCGGGAATACCGGGGAGCTGTTTTTT. Its protein product is CASSSPSGNTGELFF.

This clone was seen just once. V is TRBV10-2 and J is TRBJ2-2, with TRBD2 matching over 8 bases. V lost 7 bases to trimming and J lost 11 bases; unmatched junction nucleotides: 6. From germline, CDR1 is WSHSY and CDR2 SAAADI. The CDR3 is 12 residues long. DNA for the CDR3: TGCGCCAGCATTCGGGGGGGAGGTGAGCTGTTTTTT. Its translation: CASIRGGGELFF.

This chain uses TRBV11-2 with TRBJ2-7, with 9 bases matching TRBD1. With V trimmed by 4 bases and J by 2 bases, 9 bases remained unmatched. Germline V gene lookup returns CDR1 SGHAT and CDR2 FQNNGV. The CDR3 contains 16 residues. The CDR3 protein is CASSCNRDRVAYEQYF. CDR3 nucleotides: TGTGCCAGCAGCTGCAACCGGGACAGGGTTGCCTACGAGCAGTACTTC.

The chain recombines TRBV4-3 with TRBJ2-1, with 10 bases aligning to TRBD2. This CDR3 region has 16 residues. Trimming took 4 bases from V and 7 from J; bases not matched to a gene: 10. CDR1 is LGHNA and CDR2 is YSLEER in the germline V gene. The DNA of the CDR3 is TGCGCCAGCAGCCGCAGGACTAGCGGTCCGGGTAATGAGCAGTTCTTC. This gives the protein CASSRRTSGPGNEQFF.

The chain links TRBV2 to TRBJ1-2; 10 bases are a match to TRBD1. The CDR3 totals 14 residues. Germline CDR1 and CDR2: SNHLY and FYNNEI. J gave up 13 bases and V 2 bases, and 10 bases lay outside the gene matches. CDR3 residues: CASSERDRGIGGTF. Here the CDR3 DNA reads TGTGCCAGCAGTGAAAGGGACAGGGGAATCGGCGGCACCTTC. Variable domain in full (rest from reference TRBV2 and TRBJ1-2): EPEVTQTPSHQVTQMGQEVILRCVPISNHLYFYWYRQILGQKVEFLVSFYNNEISEKSEIFDDQFSVERPDGSNFTLKIRSTKLEDSAMYFCASSERDRGIGGTFGSGTRLTVV.

V gene TRBV4-1 combines with J gene TRBJ1-3; no firm D call. Germline values: CDR1 MGHRA, CDR2 YSYEKL. Trimming took off 1 base at V and 0 bases at J, with 22 bases between the two ends. This CDR3 has 20 amino acids. CDR3 DNA sequence: TGCGCCAGCAGCCAAGCGGATCACAGATTCTTGCCCCTCTCTGGAAACACCATATATTTT. It encodes CASSQADHRFLPLSGNTIYF.

The CDR3 loop reads CASSSLESSYNEQFF. In DNA form, the CDR3 reads TGCGCCAGCAGTTCATTAGAGAGCTCCTACAATGAGCAGTTCTTC. The V call is TRBV5-1, the J call TRBJ2-1; no reliable D call. Trimming removed 5 bases from V and 0 bases from J, with 12 bases in between. The germline gives CDR1 SGHRS, CDR2 YFSETQ. The CDR3 runs 15 residues.

This chain connects TRBV7-2 to TRBJ2-2, with 7 bases identical to TRBD2. J lost 3 bases, V lost 5 bases, and 12 bases had no gene match. Germline lookup yields CDR1 SGHTA and CDR2 FQGNSA. The length of the CDR3 is 17 residues. CDR3 loop: CASSTLGSGEDTGELFF. CDR3 nucleotides: TGTGCCAGCAGCACCCTGGGGAGCGGGGAAGACACCGGGGAGCTGTTTTTT.

The CDR3 is CASRAQYGGRSSYNEQFF. DNA of the CDR3: TGTGCCAGCAGGGCCCAATATGGCGGGAGGAGCTCCTACAATGAGCAGTTCTTC. The chain has TRBV2 and TRBJ2-1; 8 bases fit TRBD2. The germline V gene has CDR1 SNHLY and CDR2 FYNNEI. The trim removed 6 bases at V and 0 bases at J, leaving 13 bases unmatched. The CDR3 is 18 amino acids.

This clone showed up just once. V usage is TRBV5-4 and J usage is TRBJ2-1, with 7 bases fitting TRBD2. The CDR3 is 15 amino acids. Trimming removed 6 bases from V and 8 bases from J; junction bases left unmatched: 14. Germline CDR1 and CDR2: SGHNT and YYREEE (reference sequence). In DNA, the CDR3 is TGTGCCAGCAAACCGCGGGAGTGGCGGGAGTATGAGCAGTTCTTC. It yields the protein CASKPREWREYEQFF.

This sequence joins TRBV30 and TRBJ2-3, with D unresolved. The CDR3 loop spans 14 amino acids. Trimming removed 1 base at V and 6 bases at J, with 14 bases between. Per the germline V gene, CDR1 is GTSNPN and CDR2 is SVGIG (reference sequence). The CDR3 nucleotides are TGTGCCTGGAGTGGGTCAGCGCGATGGGATACGCAGTATTTT. As protein: CAWSGSARWDTQYF.

The chain combines TRBV11-2 with TRBJ1-1; 7 nucleotides line up with TRBD1. The CDR3 consists of 15 residues. V lost 4 bases and J lost 4; bases outside the gene matches: 9. Looked up from germline, CDR1 is SGHAT and CDR2 is FQNNGV. The CDR3 DNA reads as TGTGCCAGCAGCTCTCTATCGACAGGGCGCACTGAAGCTTTCTTT. It encodes CASSSLSTGRTEAFF.

The chain links TRBV15 to TRBJ2-5, with a weak D call TRBD2 (5 bases). The V end was cut by 3 bases, the J end by 2 bases, with 7 bases between. Germline-derived CDR1 and CDR2 are LNHNV and YYDKDF (reference sequence). The CDR3 has 13 residues. The CDR3 sequence: CATSRDFQETQYF. In nucleotides, the CDR3 is TGTGCCACCAGCAGGGACTTTCAAGAGACCCAGTACTTC.

This clone was observed once. The V and J genes are TRBV12-5 and TRBJ2-2; D is ambiguous. Germline CDR1 reads LGHNT; CDR2 reads FRNRAP. The CDR3 runs to 16 residues. V shed 9 bases and J shed 1 base, with 18 bases lying between them. Written as DNA, the CDR3 is TGTGCTAGCCCGATTCACAACGCCATGAACACCGGGGAGCTGTTTTTT. Its translation: CASPIHNAMNTGELFF.

The chain couples TRBV10-2 to TRBJ2-5; D is perhaps TRBD2 (5 bases). V lost 6 bases and J 4 bases, leaving 12 bases between the germline ends. Germline CDR1 and CDR2: WSHSY and SAAADI. The CDR3 loop spans 13 amino acids. CDR3 nucleotide sequence: TGCGCCAGCAGACGGGGATTGGGAGAGACCCAGTACTTC. Protein sequence: CASRRGLGETQYF.

In its sample, this clone was seen once. V usage is TRBV19 and J usage is TRBJ1-1, with a possible D match to TRBD1 (6 bases). Trimming removed 3 bases at V and 7 bases at J, with 12 bases between. CDR3 length: 13 residues. The germline gives CDR1 LNHDA, CDR2 SQIVND (reference sequence). The DNA of the CDR3 is TGTGCCAGTAGTATCGGTACAGGGCTTGAAGCTTTCTTT. It encodes CASSIGTGLEAFF.

The chain carries TRBV5-6 and TRBJ2-2; TRBD2 matches at 15 bases. This CDR3 has 17 amino acids. Germline assignment: CDR1 SGHDT and CDR2 YYEEEE. V was pared by 4 bases and J by 4 bases, with 5 bases of the junction left unmatched. The CDR3 is CASSAGLAGGTTGELFF. The CDR3 nucleotides read TGTGCCAGCAGCGCTGGACTAGCGGGAGGGACCACCGGGGAGCTGTTTTTT.

The chain links TRBV6-1 to TRBJ1-1; D is perhaps TRBD1 (6 bases). The CDR3 is 13 amino acids. V was trimmed by 6 bases and J by 4 bases, leaving 12 bases between them. Germline CDR1 is MNHNS and CDR2 is SASEGT. CDR3 nucleotides: TGTGCCAGCAGCATGGAAGGGGGCACTGAAGCTTTCTTT. It translates to CASSMEGGTEAFF.

In this sample, this clone turned up once. The V call is TRBV5-1, the J call TRBJ2-2; 8 positions match TRBD1. V lost 3 bases and J lost 4; bases outside the gene matches: 11. Germline V gene data show CDR1 as SGHRS and CDR2 as YFSETQ. CDR3 length equals 17 residues. Here the CDR3 reads CASSYPPGTGSTGELFF. CDR3 nucleotide sequence: TGCGCCAGCAGCTACCCGCCCGGGACAGGTAGCACCGGGGAGCTGTTTTTT.